Below are 21 T cell receptor beta chains sequenced from a single sample in a study of response to subunit inactivated influenza vaccine. TCRdb called the RT-PCR reads again in MiXCR, with one record for every CDR3 protein. The sample holds approximately 570,000 distinct CDR3 sequences, 7.6% seen once. The source material was PBMCs from blood, sampled less than 30 months after vaccination. These receptors originate from a man aged 50 to 69 who received an inactivated influenza vaccine.

This clonotype was counted at least ten times. The gene calls are TRBV20-1 and TRBJ2-7; the match to TRBD2 covers 10 bases. The junction had 9 bases not matched to a gene; V was cut back by 1 base and J by 3 bases. The CDR3 sequence is 16 residues long. Germline values: CDR1 DFQATT, CDR2 SNEGSKA (reference sequence). The DNA for the CDR3 is TGCAGTGCTAGAGGGACTAGCGGCTTCGTCCACTACGAGCAGTACTTC. Protein sequence: CSARGTSGFVHYEQYF.

This clonotype was seen a handful of times. V and J are TRBV20-1 and TRBJ2-7; TRBD1 matches 8 bases. CDR1 is DFQATT and CDR2 is SNEGSKA in the germline V gene (reference sequence). The CDR3 spans 14 residues. Unmatched junction bases numbered 7, after V lost 3 bases and J lost 3 bases. The CDR3 sequence is CSARDQGAFYEQYF. The CDR3, as DNA: TGCAGTGCTAGGGATCAGGGGGCGTTCTACGAGCAGTACTTC.

V and J are TRBV12-3 or TRBV12-4 and TRBJ1-3; perhaps TRBD1 as D (6 bases). The CDR3 runs to 15 residues. The germline V and J ends were trimmed by 6 bases and 3 bases, with 15 bases remaining between them. CDR3: CASSPRGGDGNTIYF. The CDR3 nucleotides read TGTGCCAGCAGCCCAAGGGGGGGGGATGGAAACACCATATATTTT.

This sequence joins TRBV7-8 and TRBJ1-5; 7 bases align to TRBD1. Trimming removed 2 bases from V and 0 bases from J; junction bases left unmatched: 7. The length of the CDR3 is 17 residues. Germline lookup yields CDR1 SGHVS and CDR2 FQNEAQ. CDR3 sequence (DNA): TGTGCCAGCAGCTTAAGGGCAGGGGGTTATAGCAATCAGCCCCAGCATTTT. Its translation is CASSLRAGGYSNQPQHF.

This chain uses TRBV24-1 with TRBJ1-5, with TRBD1 as a possible D gene (6 bases). The ends were cut back, 4 bases at V and 4 bases at J, with 22 bases in the middle. Germline assignment: CDR1 KGHDR and CDR2 SFDVKD. The CDR3 has 18 residues. CDR3 sequence: CATSDFWRGALSNQPQHF. The CDR3 DNA reads TGTGCCACCAGTGACTTTTGGCGGGGGGCGCTGTCGAATCAGCCCCAGCATTTT.

This rearrangement joins TRBV4-3 to TRBJ1-2; D is undetermined. Trimming pared 0 bases from V and 8 bases from J, leaving 13 bases between. Looked up from germline, CDR1 is LGHNA and CDR2 is YSLEER. The CDR3 length is 14 residues. In nucleotides, the CDR3 is TGCGCCAGCAGCCAAGATGGCTTTTCGGGGGGCTACACCTTC. Translating it yields CASSQDGFSGGYTF.

This clonotype was counted a few times. J is TRBJ2-7 and V is TRBV5-4; TRBD1 agrees at 8 bases. V dropped 3 bases and J dropped 7; count of bases not matched to a gene: 6. This CDR3 has 13 residues. The germline V gene has CDR1 SGHNT and CDR2 YYREEE (reference sequence). CDR3 sequence reads: CASSWTGLGEQYF. In DNA form, the CDR3 reads TGTGCCAGCAGCTGGACAGGGTTGGGGGAGCAGTACTTC.

The table lists this clonotype with a few counts. This chain connects TRBV7-2 to TRBJ2-5; weak D call: TRBD2 (5 bases). The CDR3 has 15 amino acids. Germline lookup yields CDR1 SGHTA and CDR2 FQGNSA. Trimming took off 5 bases at V and 3 bases at J, with 16 bases between the two ends. CDR3 in amino acids: CASSKAGVREETQYF. Written as DNA, the CDR3 is TGTGCCAGCAGCAAAGCCGGGGTACGGGAAGAGACCCAGTACTTC.

This clonotype was seen a few times. This chain links TRBV20-1 with TRBJ2-7, with TRBD2 matching over 11 bases. V trimming: 5 bases; J trimming: 0 bases; junction bases outside the gene matches: 12. The CDR3 is 17 residues long. Germline V gene lookup returns CDR1 DFQATT and CDR2 SNEGSKA (reference sequence). The CDR3 region has the DNA TGCAGTGCTGAGGGAACTAGCGGGGGCTTGAGCTCCTACGAGCAGTACTTC. Protein sequence: CSAEGTSGGLSSYEQYF.

The CDR3 loop is CASSIGISNTEAFF. The CDR3 nucleotides are TGTGCCAGTAGTATAGGAATATCTAACACTGAAGCTTTCTTT. V is TRBV19 and J is TRBJ1-1; D ambiguous. Trimming took off 1 base at V and 2 bases at J, with 8 bases between the two ends. Germline V gene data show CDR1 as LNHDA and CDR2 as SQIVND (reference sequence). The CDR3 consists of 14 residues.

The table lists this clonotype with a few counts. This chain connects TRBV11-2 to TRBJ2-5; 13 bases agree with TRBD2. Germline V gene data show CDR1 as SGHAT and CDR2 as FQNNGV. The CDR3 has 17 amino acids. With 7 bases clipped from V and 3 bases from J, the junction kept 11 bases outside the gene matches. CDR3 residues: CASTMGLAGPREETQYF. The DNA of the CDR3 is TGTGCCAGCACCATGGGACTAGCGGGGCCAAGGGAAGAGACCCAGTACTTC.

This clonotype was picked up many times. This chain links TRBV12-3 or TRBV12-4 with TRBJ1-1, with 8 bases identical to TRBD1. The CDR3 is made up of 15 amino acids. V lost 1 base, J lost 10 bases, and 11 bases stayed unmatched. CDR3 residues: CASSLGGGRGLVAFF. CDR3 coding DNA: TGTGCCAGCAGTTTAGGGGGGGGCAGGGGGCTTGTAGCTTTCTTT.

This clonotype was observed a few times. V and J are TRBV29-1 and TRBJ2-3; 14 nucleotides agree with TRBD2. V gave up 7 bases and J gave up 6 bases; unmatched junction bases: 6. CDR1 and CDR2 (germline): SQVTM, ANQGSEA. This CDR3 has 14 residues. The DNA of the CDR3 is TGCAGCGCCGGACTAGCGGGAGGACGGGATACGCAGTATTTT. Protein product: CSAGLAGGRDTQYF.

This clonotype has a count of ten or more. V gene TRBV12-3 or TRBV12-4 combines with J gene TRBJ2-2; D unresolved. The CDR3 has 13 amino acids. Trimming took off 2 bases at V and 3 bases at J, with 4 bases between the two ends. DNA for the CDR3: TGTGCCAGCAGTTTAAGAGACACCGGGGAGCTGTTTTTT. As protein: CASSLRDTGELFF.

This clonotype was observed a handful of times. The chain carries TRBV6-2 or TRBV6-3 and TRBJ1-1, with a weak D call TRBD1 (6 bases). Germline-derived CDR1 and CDR2 are MNHEY and SVGEGT. Trimming took 4 bases from V and 3 from J, leaving 9 bases between them. This CDR3 region has 13 residues. This CDR3 reads CASSFDRYTEAFF. CDR3 sequence (DNA): TGTGCCAGCAGTTTTGACAGGTACACTGAAGCTTTCTTT.

At least ten counts were recorded for this clonotype. The CDR3 is CASSRVSSYEQYF. The CDR3 nucleotides read TGTGCCAGCAGCAGGGTAAGCTCCTACGAGCAGTACTTC. The J gene is TRBJ2-7, the V gene TRBV28, with TRBD1 as a possible D gene (5 bases). This CDR3 is 13 amino acids long. The germline V and J ends were trimmed by 6 bases and 0 bases, with 9 bases remaining between them. Looked up from germline, CDR1 is MDHEN and CDR2 is SYDVKM.

V usage is TRBV29-1 and J usage is TRBJ2-5; the D gene is possibly TRBD1 (6 bases). Germline V gene sequence: CDR1 SQVTM, CDR2 ANQGSEA. The CDR3 runs 14 residues. The ends were cut back, 7 bases at V and 4 bases at J, with 19 bases in the middle. CDR3 nucleotide sequence: TGCAGCGCTCGGCGGAGACAGGAAAGAGAGACCCAGTACTTC. Its protein product is CSARRRQERETQYF.

This clonotype has only a few counts. The chain is built from TRBV5-1 and TRBJ1-1, with TRBD1 as a possible D gene (5 bases). Trimming left V 2 bases short and J 4 bases short, with 24 bases between. CDR3 length: 18 residues. Germline loops: CDR1 SGHRS, CDR2 YFSETQ. CDR3 sequence reads: CASSFSGPTFKRGTEAFF. The DNA for the CDR3 is TGCGCCAGCAGCTTCTCCGGACCAACCTTTAAGAGGGGCACTGAAGCTTTCTTT. The full variable domain, in which reference TRBV5-1 and TRBJ1-1 provide the parts outside the CDR3, is KAGVTQTPRYLIKTRGQQVTLSCSPISGHRSVSWYQQTPGQGLQFLFEYFSETQRNKGNFPGRFSGRQFSNSRSEMNVSTLELGDSALYLCASSFSGPTFKRGTEAFFGQGTRLTVV.

This clonotype was detected a few times. The genes are TRBV10-2 and TRBJ2-7, with a tentative D call TRBD2 (5 bases). From germline, CDR1 is WSHSY and CDR2 SAAADI. The CDR3 contains 15 residues. Trimming left V 6 bases short and J 1 base short, with 16 bases between. The CDR3 reads CASRRASEASYEQYF. The CDR3 DNA reads TGCGCCAGCAGGCGGGCCTCCGAAGCTTCCTACGAGCAGTACTTC.

This clonotype was counted a few times. The gene calls are TRBV18 and TRBJ2-3, with unresolved D. Germline CDR1 is KGHSH and CDR2 is LQKENI. The CDR3 extends over 15 amino acids. Trimming stripped 4 bases from V and 2 bases from J, with 13 bases between. For the CDR3, the DNA is TGTGCCAGCTCACAAAAGGGCGTCCCCACAGATACGCAGTATTTT. Translating it yields CASSQKGVPTDTQYF.

This clonotype was seen a handful of times. This chain connects TRBV12-3 or TRBV12-4 to TRBJ2-5; D unresolved. Deletions cut 5 bases from V and 7 bases from J, with 8 bases between. The CDR3 has 11 residues. As DNA, the CDR3 is TGTGCCAGCAGTCGAGAATGGACCCAGTACTTC. Translated: CASSREWTQYF.